This passage covers 30 T cell receptor beta chains from one sample sequenced in a study of blood T cell repertoires in COVID-19. Data came from immunoSEQ multiplex PCR; TCRdb stores just in-frame clones and leaves some out. The sample holds hundreds of thousands of clones; roughly 90% are singletons and the top ten take around 6.6%. Sequenced material: peripheral blood. Receptor source: a woman aged 70-85 years with COVID-19, enrolled during active disease.

The rearrangement joins TRBV7-9 to TRBJ1-2; D may be TRBD1 (6 bases). The V gene's germline CDR1 is SEHNR and CDR2 FQNEAQ (reference sequence). The ends were cut back, 8 bases at V and 7 bases at J, with 14 bases in the middle. This CDR3 contains 12 residues. The chain's CDR3 is CASLGGRGGYTF. CDR3 in DNA: TGTGCCAGCTTGGGGGGGCGAGGTGGCTACACCTTC.

About this clone itself: Other nucleotide sequences from this sample produce the same CDR3. The genes are TRBV7-2 and TRBJ2-7; TRBD1 is a possible D gene (5 bases). This CDR3 comprises 13 residues. V shed 3 bases and J shed 1 base, with 7 bases lying between them. Germline V gives CDR1 SGHTA, CDR2 FQGNSA. CDR3: CASSFRQSYEQYF. The DNA for the CDR3 is TGTGCCAGCAGCTTCCGACAGTCCTACGAGCAGTACTTC.

Concerning this clone itself: This same CDR3 is encoded by further DNA sequences in the sample. J is TRBJ2-7 and V is TRBV5-1; 11 bases are shared with TRBD2. The length of the CDR3 is 14 residues. The germline CDR1 and CDR2 sequences are SGHRS and YFSETQ. Germline trimming cut 4 bases from V and 3 bases from J; bases unmatched to any gene: 3. The CDR3 is CASSLSGGDYEQYF. CDR3 in DNA: TGCGCCAGCAGCCTTAGCGGGGGGGACTACGAGCAGTACTTC.

This chain connects TRBV3-1 (or the pseudogene TRBV3-2) to TRBJ1-1; unclear D gene. This CDR3 spans 13 amino acids. Trimming took off 8 bases at V and 4 bases at J, with 14 bases between the two ends. CDR1 is LGHDT, CDR2 YNNKEL, per germline (reference sequence). Here the CDR3 reads CASSLVRGTEAFF. CDR3 DNA: TGTGCCAGCTCACTCGTACGGGGCACTGAAGCTTTCTTT.

CDR3 nucleotides: TGTGCCAGCAGTACTGGGACAGTGGGGGCCTACGAGCAGTACTTC. Amino acid sequence: CASSTGTVGAYEQYF. The chain has TRBV28 and TRBJ2-7, with 7 bases identical to TRBD1. The CDR3 runs to 15 residues. Germline trimming cut 5 bases from V and 2 bases from J; bases unmatched to any gene: 9. The germline V gene has CDR1 MDHEN and CDR2 SYDVKM.

This clone was observed a single time. V is TRBV27 and J is TRBJ1-5; 10 bases are shared with TRBD1. V dropped 5 bases and J dropped 2; count of bases not matched to a gene: 6. Germline V gene data show CDR1 as MNHEY and CDR2 as SMNVEV (reference sequence). This CDR3 comprises 16 residues. CDR3: CASSPRQGAGNQPQHF. The CDR3 DNA is TGTGCCAGCAGTCCAAGACAGGGGGCGGGCAATCAGCCCCAGCATTTT.

This chain uses TRBV9 with TRBJ2-1; D gene uncertain. V gave up 1 base and J gave up 5 bases, with 22 bases separating them. The CDR3 consists of 18 residues. CDR1 SGDLS and CDR2 YYNGEE come from the germline V gene. In DNA form, the CDR3 reads TGTGCCAGCAGCGTACTCCTTACCCGACCTTCTAGAGACAATGAGCAGTTCTTC. As protein: CASSVLLTRPSRDNEQFF.

The rearrangement links TRBV2 to TRBJ1-4; 7 positions match TRBD1. J lost 5 bases, V lost 7 bases, and 10 bases had no gene match. Germline V CDR1 and CDR2: SNHLY, FYNNEI. This CDR3 comprises 15 residues. Written as DNA, the CDR3 is TGTGCCAGCACCCACCGCCGGGACAGCAATGAAAAACTGTTTTTT. As protein: CASTHRRDSNEKLFF.

The chain links TRBV5-1 to TRBJ2-4; a weak D match, TRBD2 (5 bases). The germline V gene has CDR1 SGHRS and CDR2 YFSETQ. V lost 3 bases and J 5 bases, leaving 9 bases between the germline ends. The CDR3 runs to 13 residues. CDR3 nucleotides: TGCGCCAGCAGCTACGGGGATCAAAACATTCAGTACTTC. This translates into CASSYGDQNIQYF. Full variable domain (missing parts from reference TRBV5-1 and TRBJ2-4): KAGVTQTPRYLIKTRGQQVTLSCSPISGHRSVSWYQQTPGQGLQFLFEYFSETQRNKGNFPGRFSGRQFSNSRSEMNVSTLELGDSALYLCASSYGDQNIQYFGAGTRLSVL.

CDR3 nucleotides: TGTGCCAGCAGCCCCAGGTTTTCCGCAGCCAGCTACGAGCAGTACTTC. This encodes CASSPRFSAASYEQYF. The chain links TRBV7-2 to TRBJ2-7, with unresolved D. V lost 5 bases to trimming and J lost 3 bases, with 20 bases between them. This CDR3 contains 16 residues. The germline V gene encodes CDR1 SGHTA and CDR2 FQGNSA.

The chain has TRBV6-6 and TRBJ1-2; 8 bases map to TRBD1. Germline V gene data show CDR1 as MNHNY and CDR2 as SVGAGI (reference sequence). The J segment lost 5 bases and the V segment lost 11 bases, leaving 7 bases of the junction unmatched. The CDR3 sequence is 12 residues long. The CDR3, as DNA: TGTGCCGGACAGACAGGGGTGTATGGCTACACCTTC. Amino acid sequence: CAGQTGVYGYTF.

This chain links TRBV7-9 with TRBJ1-2; D is unresolved. This CDR3 spans 14 amino acids. Between the trimmed V and J ends, which lost 1 base and 2 bases, there was a span of 8 bases. Germline V gives CDR1 SEHNR, CDR2 FQNEAQ (reference sequence). This CDR3 is CASSLGGRNYGYTF. The CDR3 region has the DNA TGTGCCAGCAGCTTAGGTGGCAGAAACTATGGCTACACCTTC.

The V call is TRBV27, the J call TRBJ1-6; D not resolved. Trimming cost V 5 bases and J 10 bases, with 6 bases left between them. Looked up from germline, CDR1 is MNHEY and CDR2 is SMNVEV (reference sequence). This CDR3 contains 11 residues. The CDR3 coding sequence is TGTGCCAGCAGTAACAACTCACCCCTCCACTTT. Its protein product is CASSNNSPLHF.

The CDR3 DNA reads TGTGCCACCAGTGATCCCGGGGTAGAAGAAAAACTGTTTTTT. This gives the protein CATSDPGVEEKLFF. This chain links TRBV24-1 with TRBJ1-4; D is unresolved. The CDR3 runs to 14 residues. Trimming pared 3 bases from V and 8 bases from J, leaving 12 bases between. The germline gives CDR1 KGHDR, CDR2 SFDVKD.

The V and J genes are TRBV2 and TRBJ2-5; 8 bases match TRBD2. The CDR3 runs to 15 residues. V lost 6 bases and J lost 6; bases outside the gene matches: 12. The germline V gene encodes CDR1 SNHLY and CDR2 FYNNEI. The CDR3, as DNA: TGTGCCAGCAGAGAGGTAGCGGGGTTTAAGAAGACCCAGTACTTC. It translates to CASREVAGFKKTQYF.

The gene calls are TRBV7-7 and TRBJ2-3; 7 positions match TRBD2. Per germline, CDR1 SSHAT and CDR2 FNYEAQ (reference sequence). Losses at the gene ends were 1 base for V and 2 bases for J; bases not matched to a gene: 3. CDR3 length equals 15 residues. This CDR3 is CASSLGAGVTDTQYF. CDR3 coding DNA: TGTGCCAGCAGCTTAGGGGCGGGGGTCACAGATACGCAGTATTTT.

Written as DNA, the CDR3 is TGCAGTGCTAGTGGACTAGCGGGGGTCTTGTCGGGTGAGCAGTTCTTC. Protein: CSASGLAGVLSGEQFF. V usage is TRBV20-1 and J usage is TRBJ2-1; the match to TRBD2 covers 13 bases. With 3 bases clipped from V and 9 bases from J, the junction kept 11 bases outside the gene matches. Per germline, CDR1 DFQATT and CDR2 SNEGSKA (reference sequence). This CDR3 has 16 amino acids.

The rearrangement links TRBV5-6 to TRBJ1-5; 10 bases map to TRBD1. Looked up from germline, CDR1 is SGHDT and CDR2 is YYEEEE. This CDR3 region has 14 residues. V dropped 7 bases and J dropped 5; count of bases not matched to a gene: 6. The CDR3 region is CASRWTGGDQPQHF. The DNA of the CDR3 is TGTGCCAGCCGGTGGACAGGGGGGGATCAGCCCCAGCATTTT.

V and J are TRBV24-1 and TRBJ1-1; D gene uncertain. CDR1 is KGHDR, CDR2 SFDVKD, per germline. The length of the CDR3 is 15 residues. The V gene lost 5 bases and the J gene lost 2 bases, with 14 bases spanning the gap. The CDR3 is CATSGGSGFNTEAFF. Written as DNA, the CDR3 is TGTGCCACCAGTGGGGGTTCGGGATTCAACACTGAAGCTTTCTTT.

In nucleotides, the CDR3 is TGTGCCAGCAGCTTCGAACAGGGGGATAAGGGCTACACCTTC. It is translated as CASSFEQGDKGYTF. The V gene is TRBV7-9, the J gene TRBJ1-2, with 8 bases identical to TRBD1. V shed 3 bases, J shed 8 bases, and the junction held 8 bases outside the gene matches. The germline CDR1 and CDR2 sequences are SEHNR and FQNEAQ (reference sequence). The CDR3 has 14 residues. Full variable domain (outside the CDR3, taken from reference TRBV7-9 and TRBJ1-2): DTGVSQNPRHKITKRGQNVTFRCDPISEHNRLYWYRQTLGQGPEFLTYFQNEAQLEKSRLLSDRFSAERPKGSFSTLEIQRTEQGDSAMYLCASSFEQGDKGYTFGSGTRLTVV.

This chain uses TRBV4-2 with TRBJ1-4; 9 positions agree with TRBD1. Unmatched junction bases numbered 5, after V lost 1 base and J lost 2 bases. There are 17 residues in the CDR3. Per the germline V gene, CDR1 is LGHNA and CDR2 is YNFKEQ. The CDR3 sequence is CASSQGGTGGTNEKLFF. The CDR3 coding sequence is TGTGCCAGCAGCCAAGGTGGTACAGGGGGCACTAATGAAAAACTGTTTTTT.

The chain couples TRBV21-1 to TRBJ2-4; the table's D call TRBD2 went unverified against the DNA. TRBV21-1 is a pseudogene. This CDR3 region has 19 residues. CDR3 residues: CASSKARSSRGGRGNIQYF. The CDR3 DNA follows: TGTGCCAGCAGCAAAGCGCGATCATCGCGGGGGGGCCGCGGAAACATTCAGTACTTC.

The chain has TRBV30 and TRBJ1-5; perhaps TRBD1 as D (5 bases). Germline CDR1 and CDR2: GTSNPN and SVGIG (reference sequence). V was trimmed by 2 bases and J by 0 bases, leaving 8 bases between them. This CDR3 is built from 14 residues. CDR3 in amino acids: CAWSLDSSNQPQHF. CDR3 nucleotides: TGTGCCTGGAGTCTAGACAGTAGCAATCAGCCCCAGCATTTT. The whole variable domain, remainder taken from reference TRBV30 and TRBJ1-5, is SQTIHQWPATLVQPVGSPLSLECTVEGTSNPNLYWYRQAAGRGLQLLFYSVGIGQISSEVPQNLSASRPQDRQFILSSKKLLLSDSGFYLCAWSLDSSNQPQHFGDGTRLSIL.

A few counts support this clone. The identical CDR3 is also encoded by other nucleotide sequences in the sample. The gene calls are TRBV5-4 and TRBJ1-2; the D is unclear. With 0 bases removed from V and 2 bases from J, the gap between germline ends came to 5 bases. The CDR3 sequence is 13 residues long. Per the germline V gene, CDR1 is SGHNT and CDR2 is YYREEE (reference sequence). The CDR3 region is CASSLDGNYGYTF. CDR3 in DNA: TGTGCCAGCAGCTTGGACGGGAACTATGGCTACACCTTC.

Only one count was recorded for this clone. The V gene is TRBV19, the J gene TRBJ2-1, with 8 bases aligning to TRBD2. V shed 6 bases, J shed 6 bases, and the junction held 16 bases outside the gene matches. CDR1 is LNHDA and CDR2 is SQIVND in the germline V gene (reference sequence). This CDR3 region has 17 residues. The CDR3 region is CASSTFFGLASPNEQFF. In DNA form, the CDR3 reads TGTGCCAGTAGCACCTTTTTTGGACTAGCTTCCCCCAATGAGCAGTTCTTC.

The chain combines TRBV12-5 with TRBJ2-5; 13 bases are a match to TRBD2. CDR3 size: 16 residues. Germline CDR1 reads LGHNT; CDR2 reads FRNRAP. After removal of 5 bases from V and 4 bases from J, the junction contained 7 bases not matched to a gene. CDR3 region: CASGPGTSGVIETQYF. For the CDR3, the DNA is TGTGCTAGTGGTCCCGGGACTAGCGGGGTGATAGAGACCCAGTACTTC.

CDR3 in amino acids: CASSRVSGTETNYGYTF. CDR3 DNA sequence: TGTGCCAGCAGTCGCGTATCCGGGACAGAAACTAACTATGGCTACACCTTC. The rearrangement joins TRBV5-8 to TRBJ1-2; TRBD1 matches at 7 bases. The ends lost 5 bases at V and 0 bases at J; junction bases unmatched: 13. Germline CDR1 reads SGHTS; CDR2 reads YDEGEE. The CDR3 has 17 residues.

The V and J genes are TRBV10-3 and TRBJ1-2; 8 nucleotides line up with TRBD1. The CDR3 is made up of 14 amino acids. The germline V gene has CDR1 ENHRY and CDR2 SYGVKD. V lost 2 bases to trimming and J lost 6 bases; unmatched junction nucleotides: 5. The CDR3 protein is CAISERTGNNGYTF. CDR3 in DNA: TGTGCCATCAGTGAGCGGACAGGGAATAATGGCTACACCTTC.

This chain uses TRBV6-2 or TRBV6-3 with TRBJ1-5, with D hard to call. Germline V CDR1 and CDR2: MNHEY, SVGEGT. This CDR3 comprises 14 residues. V was cut by 5 bases and J by 0 bases, with 8 bases left in between. The CDR3 DNA is TGTGCCAGCAGTAAGGGAGTTAGCAATCAGCCCCAGCATTTT. Its translation is CASSKGVSNQPQHF.

This rearrangement joins TRBV5-1 to TRBJ2-5; 12 nucleotides align to TRBD2. This CDR3 region has 16 residues. CDR1 and CDR2 from the germline V gene are SGHRS and YFSETQ. V lost 3 bases and J lost 5; bases outside the gene matches: 8. The CDR3 nucleotides read TGCGCCAGCAGCTCCCGATCCGGGACTAGCGGGGAGACCCAGTACTTC. Amino acid sequence: CASSSRSGTSGETQYF.